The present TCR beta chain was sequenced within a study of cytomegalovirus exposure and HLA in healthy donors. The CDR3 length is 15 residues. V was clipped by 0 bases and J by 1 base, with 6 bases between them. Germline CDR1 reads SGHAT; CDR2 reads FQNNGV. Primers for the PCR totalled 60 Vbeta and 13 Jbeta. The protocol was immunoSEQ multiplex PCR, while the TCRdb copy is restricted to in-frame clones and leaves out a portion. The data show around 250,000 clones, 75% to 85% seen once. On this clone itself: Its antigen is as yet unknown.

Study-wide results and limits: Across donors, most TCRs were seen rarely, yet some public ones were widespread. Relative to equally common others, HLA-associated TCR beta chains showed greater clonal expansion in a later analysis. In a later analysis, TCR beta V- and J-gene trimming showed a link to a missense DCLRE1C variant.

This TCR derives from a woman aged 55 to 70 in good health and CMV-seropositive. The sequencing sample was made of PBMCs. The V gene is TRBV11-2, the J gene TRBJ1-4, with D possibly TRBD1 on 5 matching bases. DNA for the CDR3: TGTGCCAGCAGCTTAGAGGGACTAACTAATGAAAAACTGTTTTTT. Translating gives CASSLEGLTNEKLFF.